This TCR beta chain was captured in a study of regulatory T cells in long-lasting Graves disease. Study-wide background: For under 3 months, newly diagnosed Graves' patients had been taking antithyroid drugs. Study-level results: Persistent Graves' disease cases displayed lower TCR diversity than newly diagnosed ones. Fewer public clonotypes were shared by new patients (roughly 910) than by persistent patients (about 3,000).

Construction of the TCR beta libraries employed iRepertoire HTBI primers in conjunction with Arm-PCR of CDR3 regions. TCRdb called the multiplex PCR reads again in MiXCR, with one record for every CDR3 protein. The top ten hold roughly 23% of the sample, which has roughly 440,000 distinct CDR3 sequences, 16% seen once. Time point specified: newly diagnosed GD, antithyroid drugs for less than 3 months. TCR sequences were obtained from RNA taken from PBMCs. In this sample, this clonotype turned up many times. The antigen remains unidentified. This sample was shared with a second study, whose subject was T cells in Graves' hyperthyroidism and ophthalmopathy. This second study notes: A first-round RT-PCR of the TCR CDR3 used the HTBI primer set.

The sequencing used peripheral blood mononuclear cells (PBMCs), collected at new diagnosis, from a patient treated with antithyroid drugs. The source is a woman under 30 with Graves disease.

The CDR3 loop is CASSLSLPRLEQFF. The CDR3 nucleotides read TGTGCCAGCAGTTTAAGCCTCCCCCGCCTCGAGCAGTTCTTC. The gene calls are TRBV28 and TRBJ2-1; D remains ambiguous. This CDR3 is built from 14 residues. The germline gives CDR1 MDHEN, CDR2 SYDVKM. Trimming took 2 bases from V and 10 from J, leaving 15 bases between them.